These T cell receptor beta chains were read from a single sample in a study of cytomegalovirus exposure and HLA in healthy donors. Libraries were prepared by immunoSEQ multiplex PCR; TCRdb keeps only in-frame clonotypes and omits some of them. The top ten clones hold 1% to 1.5% of a sample with almost 200,000 clones, 81% of them seen once. Source material: PBMCs. The receptors here all came from a woman aged 25 to 39 in good health and CMV-seronegative. CDR3s include the opening cysteine and the closing phenylalanine or tryptophan. The D gene is left open where the match is weak. Size values are once, few and many counts, or a class for expanded clones, and some rows have none.

J: TRBJ1-1; D: NA; V: TRBV19; size: NA; CDR3: CASSITGNGNTEAFF; DNA: TGTGCCAGTAGTATAACGGGGAACGGGAACACTGAAGCTTTCTTT
J: TRBJ1-2; D: NA; V: TRBV7-9; size: once; CDR3: CASPRGRAKDGYTF; DNA: TGTGCCAGCCCCAGGGGCAGGGCCAAAGATGGCTACACCTTC
J: TRBJ2-7; D: TRBD1; V: TRBV5-1; size: NA; CDR3: CASSLGQGSPYEQYF; DNA: TGCGCCAGCAGCTTAGGACAGGGCAGCCCCTACGAGCAGTACTTC
J: TRBJ2-7; D: TRBD2; V: TRBV7-3; size: NA; CDR3: CASSPLAGGPYEQYF; DNA: TGTGCCAGCAGCCCACTAGCGGGGGGGCCCTACGAGCAGTACTTC
J: TRBJ1-5; D: TRBD1; V: TRBV6-5; size: NA; CDR3: CASRTGNANQPQHF; DNA: TGTGCCAGCAGGACAGGGAACGCCAATCAGCCCCAGCATTTT
J: TRBJ1-6; D: NA; V: TRBV2; size: NA; CDR3: CASADSYNSPLHF; DNA: TGTGCCAGCGCAGACAGTTATAATTCACCCCTCCACTTT
J: TRBJ2-3; D: TRBD2; V: TRBV7-9; size: NA; CDR3: CASSLVTSGRTDTQYF; DNA: TGTGCCAGCAGCTTAGTCACTAGCGGCCGCACAGATACGCAGTATTTT
J: TRBJ1-2; D: TRBD1; V: TRBV28; size: NA; CDR3: CASSSLQGASYGYTF; DNA: TGTGCCAGCAGTTCCCTACAGGGGGCGAGCTATGGCTACACCTTC
J: TRBJ2-7; D: NA; V: TRBV9; size: NA; CDR3: CASQGSSYEQYF; DNA: TGTGCCAGTCAGGGGTCTTCCTACGAGCAGTACTTC
J: TRBJ2-3; D: NA; V: TRBV5-4; size: NA; CDR3: CASSVAGPVGDTQYF; DNA: TGTGCCAGCAGCGTGGCAGGGCCGGTGGGGGATACGCAGTATTTT
J: TRBJ2-7; D: TRBD2; V: TRBV2; size: NA; CDR3: CASWSGGAPYEQYF; DNA: TGTGCCAGCTGGAGCGGGGGGGCCCCCTACGAGCAGTACTTC
J: TRBJ2-7; D: TRBD2; V: TRBV5-1; size: NA; CDR3: CASSPSGGTVEQYF; DNA: TGCGCCAGCAGCCCCAGCGGGGGGACTGTCGAGCAGTACTTC
J: TRBJ1-1; D: NA; V: TRBV7-9; size: NA; CDR3: CASSLVFAVGVPSTEAFF; DNA: TGTGCCAGCAGCTTAGTGTTTGCCGTAGGGGTTCCGAGCACTGAAGCTTTCTTT
J: TRBJ2-2; D: TRBD1; V: TRBV29-1; size: NA; CDR3: CSVGQGSITGELFF; DNA: TGCAGCGTTGGACAGGGGAGTATCACCGGGGAGCTGTTTTTT
J: TRBJ2-5; D: TRBD1; V: TRBV11-2; size: few; CDR3: CASSVGTGTGETQYF; DNA: TGTGCCAGCAGCGTAGGGACAGGGACGGGGGAGACCCAGTACTTC
J: TRBJ1-2; D: NA; V: TRBV6-1; size: few; CDR3: CAHSQGAHGYTF; DNA: TGTGCCCACTCCCAAGGGGCTCATGGCTACACCTTC
J: TRBJ2-2; D: NA; V: TRBV6-1; size: few; CDR3: CASSEGVAGELFF; DNA: TGTGCCAGCAGTGAAGGCGTGGCCGGGGAGCTGTTTTTT
J: TRBJ2-6; D: TRBD1; V: TRBV19; size: once; CDR3: CASRKQGSGANVLTF; DNA: TGTGCCAGTAGGAAACAGGGGTCCGGGGCCAACGTCCTGACTTTC
J: TRBJ2-2; D: TRBD2; V: TRBV5-1; size: NA; CDR3: CASSRQLAGGRTGELFF; DNA: TGCGCCAGCAGCCGGCAACTAGCGGGAGGTCGCACCGGGGAGCTGTTTTTT
J: TRBJ1-1; D: NA; V: TRBV2; size: NA; CDR3: CASTVQRTEAFF; DNA: TGTGCCAGCACCGTTCAGCGGACTGAAGCTTTCTTT
J: TRBJ2-7; D: TRBD1; V: TRBV11-2; size: NA; CDR3: CASSLWTGHEQYF; DNA: TGTGCCAGCAGCTTATGGACAGGGCACGAGCAGTACTTC
J: TRBJ2-3; D: NA; V: TRBV2; size: NA; CDR3: CASRAGSTDTQYF; DNA: TGTGCCAGCCGAGCCGGGAGCACAGATACGCAGTATTTT
J: TRBJ1-1; D: NA; V: TRBV18; size: many; CDR3: CASSVQSQTTEAFF; DNA: TGTGCCAGCTCAGTACAGAGTCAGACCACTGAAGCTTTCTTT
J: TRBJ1-5; D: NA; V: TRBV30; size: NA; CDR3: CAWSPRGNQPQHF; DNA: TGTGCCTGGAGTCCCAGGGGCAATCAGCCCCAGCATTTT
J: TRBJ1-4; D: NA; V: TRBV28; size: NA; CDR3: CASSFRGRGTNEKLFF; DNA: TGTGCCAGCAGTTTTCGGGGAAGAGGAACTAATGAAAAACTGTTTTTT
J: TRBJ2-4; D: NA; V: TRBV30; size: NA; CDR3: CAWEKGEGRWLAKNIQYF; DNA: TGTGCCTGGGAGAAGGGGGAGGGCCGTTGGCTGGCCAAAAACATTCAGTACTTC
J: TRBJ2-2; D: TRBD2; V: TRBV10-1; size: few; CDR3: CASRPSREIGELFF; DNA: TGCGCCAGCAGACCCTCGCGGGAGATCGGGGAGCTGTTTTTT
J: TRBJ1-5; D: NA; V: TRBV9; size: NA; CDR3: CASSGPTGQPQHF; DNA: TGTGCCAGCAGCGGGCCGACGGGTCAGCCCCAGCATTTT
J: TRBJ2-1; D: TRBD2; V: TRBV5-6; size: NA; CDR3: CASSLDSGAFYNEQFF; DNA: TGTGCCAGCAGCCTAGATAGCGGGGCGTTTTACAATGAGCAGTTCTTC
J: TRBJ2-7; D: TRBD1; V: TRBV5-6; size: NA; CDR3: CASSSGTAYEQYF; DNA: TGTGCCAGCAGCTCCGGGACAGCCTACGAGCAGTACTTC
J: TRBJ2-1; D: NA; V: TRBV13; size: once; CDR3: CASSLVVGSSYNEQFF; DNA: TGTGCCAGCAGCTTAGTCGTCGGTAGCTCCTACAATGAGCAGTTCTTC
J: TRBJ2-5; D: TRBD2; V: TRBV18; size: NA; CDR3: CASSQMGTSGTIPLGTQYF; DNA: TGTGCCAGCTCACAAATGGGGACTAGCGGGACCATCCCACTGGGGACCCAGTACTTC
J: TRBJ2-2; D: NA; V: TRBV4-1; size: NA; CDR3: CASSQGDLAGELFF; DNA: TGCGCCAGCAGCCAAGGGGACTTGGCCGGGGAGCTGTTTTTT
J: TRBJ2-1; D: TRBD2; V: TRBV13; size: NA; CDR3: CASSPGGGRALGEQFF; DNA: TGTGCCAGCAGCCCGGGGGGAGGGAGGGCCCTGGGTGAGCAGTTCTTC
J: TRBJ2-1; D: TRBD1; V: TRBV9; size: NA; CDR3: CASCRDRDNEQFF; DNA: TGTGCCAGCTGTAGAGACAGGGACAATGAGCAGTTCTTC
J: TRBJ2-1; D: TRBD1; V: TRBV12-5; size: NA; CDR3: CASGLVRGQGFDEQFF; DNA: TGTGCTAGTGGTTTGGTAAGGGGACAGGGTTTCGATGAGCAGTTCTTC
J: TRBJ1-2; D: TRBD1; V: TRBV30; size: NA; CDR3: CAWSNTGETTGYGYTF; DNA: TGTGCCTGGAGTAATACAGGGGAGACTACGGGCTATGGCTACACCTTC